This T cell receptor (beta chain) was captured by sequencing in a study of T cells in Graves' hyperthyroidism and ophthalmopathy. The wider study: Once the initial diagnosis was made, peripheral blood was obtained before any treatment. Findings of the study overall: Ophthalmopathy and stable hyperthyroidism were separated by a 13 V-J model. Most expanded thyroid clonotypes above 0.001 recurred in blood. The model foresaw ophthalmopathy a median around 6.4 months prior to onset.

This clonotype has at least ten counts. The antigen is undetermined. The CDR3 consists of 16 residues. CDR1 is ENHRY, CDR2 SYGVKD, per germline. V lost 3 bases to trimming and J lost 5 bases; unmatched junction nucleotides: 9. TCR beta CDR3 regions were amplified from RNA transcripts. Initially, a first-round RT-PCR of the TCR CDR3 employed the HTBI primer set. MiXCR, run by TCRdb on the multiplex PCR reads, gives a single entry per CDR3 protein. This sample has 500,000 or so distinct CDR3 sequences, with roughly 15% found just once. This TCR was recovered from a woman in her late teens or twenties with Graves' ophthalmopathy. V is TRBV10-3 and J is TRBJ2-5; 10 nucleotides match TRBD2. The source material was blood. The CDR3 protein is CAISDPAGGRRETQYF. The CDR3 nucleotides are TGTGCCATCAGTGACCCAGCGGGGGGGCGAAGGGAGACCCAGTACTTC.